This is a list of T cell receptor beta chains from one sample in a study of cytomegalovirus exposure and HLA in healthy donors. The table came from immunoSEQ multiplex PCR; TCRdb's copy has only in-frame clones and leaves some out. The sample yields about 150,000 clones, approximately 77% seen once. The sequenced sample consisted of PBMCs. These receptors originate from a man younger than 35 in good health and CMV-seronegative. Each CDR3 is given with its conserved first and last residue. Each record gives: CDR3 protein, CDR3 DNA, V gene, J gene, clone size, D gene, CDR3 length. D genes are given only for firm matches. Clone size is stated in some rows and not others, as once, few, many or a class when expanded.

CDR3aa: CASSDESGTSGRGTDTQYF; CDR3nt: TGCGCCAGCAGCGACGAGTCCGGGACTAGCGGGAGAGGCACAGATACGCAGTATTTT; v_gene: TRBV10-1; j_gene: TRBJ2-3; abundance: few; d_gene: TRBD2; len: 19
CDR3aa: CASGWEGYQETQYF; CDR3nt: TGTGCCAGCGGGTGGGAGGGCTACCAGGAGACCCAGTACTTC; v_gene: TRBV7-9; j_gene: TRBJ2-5; abundance: -; d_gene: TRBD2; len: 14
CDR3aa: CASSTPDRDYNEQFF; CDR3nt: TGTGCCAGCTCAACACCCGACAGGGACTACAATGAGCAGTTCTTC; v_gene: TRBV18; j_gene: TRBJ2-1; abundance: -; d_gene: TRBD1; len: 15
CDR3aa: CATSRPIRDRINYGYTF; CDR3nt: TGTGCCACCAGCAGACCCATCCGGGACAGAATTAACTATGGCTACACCTTC; v_gene: TRBV15; j_gene: TRBJ1-2; abundance: -; d_gene: TRBD1; len: 17
CDR3aa: CASSPRTGSSYEQYF; CDR3nt: TGTGCCAGCAGCCCCCGGACAGGGAGCTCCTACGAGCAGTACTTC; v_gene: TRBV11-2; j_gene: TRBJ2-7; abundance: -; d_gene: TRBD1; len: 15
CDR3aa: CASSSPSTGGLHEQYF; CDR3nt: TGTGCCAGCAGCTCACCGTCGACAGGGGGACTCCACGAGCAGTACTTC; v_gene: TRBV7-2; j_gene: TRBJ2-7; abundance: -; d_gene: TRBD1; len: 16
CDR3aa: CASRGQSLANYGYTF; CDR3nt: TGTGCCAGCAGGGGACAGTCCCTAGCTAACTATGGCTACACCTTC; v_gene: TRBV2; j_gene: TRBJ1-2; abundance: -; d_gene: TRBD1; len: 15
CDR3aa: CAISEDLVPGAFF; CDR3nt: TGTGCCATCAGTGAGGACCTGGTCCCCGGGGCTTTCTTT; v_gene: TRBV10-3; j_gene: TRBJ1-1; abundance: -; d_gene: -; len: 13
CDR3aa: CASSGTGSLGYTF; CDR3nt: TGTGCCAGCAGCGGGACAGGGTCCTTGGGCTACACCTTC; v_gene: TRBV2; j_gene: TRBJ1-2; abundance: few; d_gene: TRBD1; len: 13
CDR3aa: CASSQVLVGETQYF; CDR3nt: TGCGCCAGCAGCCAAGTATTAGTCGGAGAGACCCAGTACTTC; v_gene: TRBV4-1; j_gene: TRBJ2-5; abundance: once; d_gene: -; len: 14
CDR3aa: CASSIMGLGSGANVLTF; CDR3nt: TGTGCCAGTAGTATCATGGGACTGGGCTCTGGGGCCAACGTCCTGACTTTC; v_gene: TRBV19; j_gene: TRBJ2-6; abundance: -; d_gene: -; len: 17
CDR3aa: CASSFGTSGYEQYF; CDR3nt: TGTGCCAGCAGCTTTGGGACTAGCGGTTACGAGCAGTACTTC; v_gene: TRBV5-8; j_gene: TRBJ2-7; abundance: -; d_gene: TRBD2; len: 14
CDR3aa: CASRGTVLNTEAFF; CDR3nt: TGTGCCAGCAGGGGGACAGTCCTTAACACTGAAGCTTTCTTT; v_gene: TRBV2; j_gene: TRBJ1-1; abundance: -; d_gene: TRBD1; len: 14
CDR3aa: CASSPLAEHHNEQFF; CDR3nt: TGTGCCAGCAGCCCACTAGCGGAACACCACAATGAGCAGTTCTTC; v_gene: TRBV7-9; j_gene: TRBJ2-1; abundance: -; d_gene: TRBD2; len: 15
CDR3aa: CASSPRTGGDQPQHF; CDR3nt: TGTGCCAGCAGCCCTAGGACGGGAGGGGATCAGCCCCAGCATTTT; v_gene: TRBV2; j_gene: TRBJ1-5; abundance: -; d_gene: -; len: 15
CDR3aa: CASSVGTSGKGYEQYF; CDR3nt: TGTGCCAGCAGCGTAGGGACTAGCGGAAAAGGCTACGAGCAGTACTTC; v_gene: TRBV9; j_gene: TRBJ2-7; abundance: -; d_gene: TRBD2; len: 16
CDR3aa: CASSPTRGGDHYEQYF; CDR3nt: TGCGCCAGCAGCCCCACCCGGGGAGGGGACCACTACGAGCAGTACTTC; v_gene: TRBV4-3; j_gene: TRBJ2-7; abundance: -; d_gene: TRBD2; len: 16
CDR3aa: CASSPHNQPQHF; CDR3nt: TGTGCCAGTAGCCCCCATAATCAGCCCCAGCATTTT; v_gene: TRBV19; j_gene: TRBJ1-5; abundance: -; d_gene: -; len: 12